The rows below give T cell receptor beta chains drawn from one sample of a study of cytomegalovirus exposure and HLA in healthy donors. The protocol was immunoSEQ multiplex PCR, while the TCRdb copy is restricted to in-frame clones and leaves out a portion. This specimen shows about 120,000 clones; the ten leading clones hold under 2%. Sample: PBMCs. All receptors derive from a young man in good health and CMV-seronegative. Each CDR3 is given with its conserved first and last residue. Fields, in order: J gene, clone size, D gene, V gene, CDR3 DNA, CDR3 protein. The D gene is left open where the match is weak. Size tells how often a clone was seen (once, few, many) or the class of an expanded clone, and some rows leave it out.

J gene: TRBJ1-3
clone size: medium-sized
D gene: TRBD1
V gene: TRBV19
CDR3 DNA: TGTGCCAGTCAGGCCGGGACAGGCTTGCGAGGAAACACCATATATTTT
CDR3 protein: CASQAGTGLRGNTIYF

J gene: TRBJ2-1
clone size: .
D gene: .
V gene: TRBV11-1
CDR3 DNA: TGTGCCAGCAGCTTAGCTCCCGCCGGGCAGTTCTTC
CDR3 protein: CASSLAPAGQFF

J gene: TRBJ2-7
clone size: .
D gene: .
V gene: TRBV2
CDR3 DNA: TGTGCCAGCCTCGGGTCTCCCTACGAGCAGTACTTC
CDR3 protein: CASLGSPYEQYF

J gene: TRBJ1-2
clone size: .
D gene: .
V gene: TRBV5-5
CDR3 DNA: TGTGCCAGCAGCTCCCTGGACAGAATCTATGGCTACACCTTC
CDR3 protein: CASSSLDRIYGYTF

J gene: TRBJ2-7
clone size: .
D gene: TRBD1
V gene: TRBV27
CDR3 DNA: TGTGCCAGCAGTTTAGTAAAGGGGGCCCTAACCTACGAGCAGTACTTC
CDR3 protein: CASSLVKGALTYEQYF

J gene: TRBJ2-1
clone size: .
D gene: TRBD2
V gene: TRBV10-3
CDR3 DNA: TGTGCCATCAAAGGCGGGGGGGCCGGGGGTGAGCAGTTCTTC
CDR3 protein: CAIKGGGAGGEQFF

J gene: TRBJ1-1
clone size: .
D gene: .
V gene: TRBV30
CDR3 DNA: TGTGCCTGGAGACGTTCAGGGGAAACTGAAGCTTTCTTT
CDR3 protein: CAWRRSGETEAFF

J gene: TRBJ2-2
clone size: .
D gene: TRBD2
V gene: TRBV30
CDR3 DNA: TGTGCCTGGAGTGTAAGGGAAAGGCTAGCGGACCAGGTCACCGGGGAGCTGTTTTTT
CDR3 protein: CAWSVRERLADQVTGELFF

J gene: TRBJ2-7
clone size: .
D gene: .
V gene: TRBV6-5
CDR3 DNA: TGTGCCAGCAGTTACGGGCAGGGACTGTACGAGCAGTACTTC
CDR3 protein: CASSYGQGLYEQYF

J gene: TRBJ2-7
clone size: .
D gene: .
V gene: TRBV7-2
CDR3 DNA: TGTGCCAGCAGCTCGCTAGCGCTTAGCTCCTACGAGCAGTACTTC
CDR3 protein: CASSSLALSSYEQYF

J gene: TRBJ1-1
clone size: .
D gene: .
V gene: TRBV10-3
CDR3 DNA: TGTGCCATCAGTGGGGGAGGATCTTACACTGAAGCTTTCTTT
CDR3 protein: CAISGGGSYTEAFF

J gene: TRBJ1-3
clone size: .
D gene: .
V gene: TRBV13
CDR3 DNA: TGTGCCAGCAGCGTGAGGGAGGGAAGAAACACCATATATTTT
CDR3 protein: CASSVREGRNTIYF

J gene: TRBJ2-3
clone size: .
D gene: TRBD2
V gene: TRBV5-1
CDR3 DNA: TGCGCCAGCAGCGTCGGACTAGGCACAGATACGCAGTATTTT
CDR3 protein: CASSVGLGTDTQYF

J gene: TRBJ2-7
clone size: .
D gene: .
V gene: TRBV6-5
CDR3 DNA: TGTGCCAGCAGTGCTCAGGGATCCGAGCAGTACTTC
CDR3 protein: CASSAQGSEQYF

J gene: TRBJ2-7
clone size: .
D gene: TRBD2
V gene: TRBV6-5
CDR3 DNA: TGTGCCAGCAGTTACTCAGGGACTACCTACGAGCAGTACTTC
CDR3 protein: CASSYSGTTYEQYF

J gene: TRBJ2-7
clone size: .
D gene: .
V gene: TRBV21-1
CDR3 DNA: TGTGCCAGCAGCAAACCGAATTGTGGGGACAGGGGTAAGTTC
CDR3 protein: CASSKPNCGDRGKF

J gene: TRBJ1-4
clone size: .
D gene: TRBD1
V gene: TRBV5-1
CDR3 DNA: TGCGCCAGCAGCCGCAGGGGGCTCGATGAAAAACTGTTTTTT
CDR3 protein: CASSRRGLDEKLFF

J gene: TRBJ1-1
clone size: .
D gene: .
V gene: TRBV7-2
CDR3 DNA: TGTGCCAGCAGCCCGAACCGGGACACTGAAGCTTTCTTT
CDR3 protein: CASSPNRDTEAFF

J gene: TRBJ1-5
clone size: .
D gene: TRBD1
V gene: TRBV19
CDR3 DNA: TGTGCCAGTAGTATAGTACACATGGCGGGACAGGCATATAGCAATCAGCCCCAGCATTTT
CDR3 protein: CASSIVHMAGQAYSNQPQHF

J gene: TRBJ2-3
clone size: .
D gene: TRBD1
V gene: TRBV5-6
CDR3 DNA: TGTGCCAGCAGCTTGGACCGGGACAGGGGGCACGATACGCAGTATTTT
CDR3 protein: CASSLDRDRGHDTQYF

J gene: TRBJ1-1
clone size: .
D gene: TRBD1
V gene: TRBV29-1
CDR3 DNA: TGCAGCGCCTACAGGGGGCTGGACACTGAAGCTTTCTTT
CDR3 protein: CSAYRGLDTEAFF

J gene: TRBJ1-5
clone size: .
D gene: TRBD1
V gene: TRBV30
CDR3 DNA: TGTGCCTGGAGGACAGGGGGCAATCAGCCCCAGCATTTT
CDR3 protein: CAWRTGGNQPQHF

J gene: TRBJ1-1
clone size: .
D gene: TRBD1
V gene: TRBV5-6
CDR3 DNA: TGTGCCAGCAGCTTGGAGAGGGGGCGGCTAGTTGGGGCTTTCTTT
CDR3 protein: CASSLERGRLVGAFF

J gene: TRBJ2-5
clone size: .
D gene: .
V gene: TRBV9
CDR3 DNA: TGTGCCAGCAGCGTAGGAGGGAGTGAGACCCAGTACTTC
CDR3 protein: CASSVGGSETQYF

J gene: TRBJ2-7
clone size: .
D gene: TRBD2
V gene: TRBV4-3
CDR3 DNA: TGCGCCAGCAGCCGATTCGGGACTAGCGGGAGTATGGACGAGCAGTACTTC
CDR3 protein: CASSRFGTSGSMDEQYF

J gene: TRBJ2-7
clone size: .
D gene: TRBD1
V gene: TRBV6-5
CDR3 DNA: TGTGCCAGCAGTACAGGGGGAAAGTTCCACGAGCAGTACTTC
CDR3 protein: CASSTGGKFHEQYF

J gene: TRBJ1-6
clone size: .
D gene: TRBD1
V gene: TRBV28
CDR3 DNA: TGTGCCAGCAGGCCAGGGGGGACGGACTATAATTCACCCCTCCACTTT
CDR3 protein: CASRPGGTDYNSPLHF

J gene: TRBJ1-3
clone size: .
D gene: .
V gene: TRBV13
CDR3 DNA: TGTGCCAGCAGCCTACCCCAAACTCCGAACACCATATATTTT
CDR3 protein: CASSLPQTPNTIYF

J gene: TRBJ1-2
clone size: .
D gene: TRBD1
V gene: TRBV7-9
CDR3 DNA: TGTGCCAGCAGCTTCGGGACAGGCCACTTTGAGGGCTACACCTTC
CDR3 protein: CASSFGTGHFEGYTF

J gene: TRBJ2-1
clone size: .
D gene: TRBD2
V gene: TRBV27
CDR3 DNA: TGTGCCAGCAGTTTTTCCTCTAGCGGGAGCAGTGGCAATGAGCAGTTCTTC
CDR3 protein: CASSFSSSGSSGNEQFF

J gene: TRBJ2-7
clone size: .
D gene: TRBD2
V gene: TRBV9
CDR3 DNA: TGTGCCAGCAGCAAAGACCCCGGGACTAGCGGACTCAGCTACGAGCAGTACTTC
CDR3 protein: CASSKDPGTSGLSYEQYF

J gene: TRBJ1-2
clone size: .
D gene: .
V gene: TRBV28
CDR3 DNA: TGTGCCAGCAGTCCCCTCTATGGCTACACCTTC
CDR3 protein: CASSPLYGYTF

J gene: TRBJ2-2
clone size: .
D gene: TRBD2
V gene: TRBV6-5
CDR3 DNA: TGTGCCACCCGGGGGGGACTGGTCACCGGGGAGCTGTTTTTT
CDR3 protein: CATRGGLVTGELFF

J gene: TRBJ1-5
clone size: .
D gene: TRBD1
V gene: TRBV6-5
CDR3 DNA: TGTGCCAGCAGTTACCGACGACAGGGCGGTCAGCCCCAGCATTTT
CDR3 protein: CASSYRRQGGQPQHF

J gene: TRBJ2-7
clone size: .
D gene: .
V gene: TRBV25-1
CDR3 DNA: TGTGCCAGCGGGGACATTACCTACGAGCAGTACTTC
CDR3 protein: CASGDITYEQYF

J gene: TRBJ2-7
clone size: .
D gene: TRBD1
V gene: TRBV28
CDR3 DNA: TGTGGATTACAGGGGGCGCAAGACGACGAGCAGTACTTC
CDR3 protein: CGLQGAQDDEQYF

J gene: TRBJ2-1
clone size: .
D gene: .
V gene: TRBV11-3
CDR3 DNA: TGTGCCAGCAGCTTAGGGGCGGGGGCGAATGAGCAGTTCTTC
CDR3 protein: CASSLGAGANEQFF

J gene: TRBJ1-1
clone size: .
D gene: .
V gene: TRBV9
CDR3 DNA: TGTGCCAGCAGCGAGGGAGGGTATTTCGCTGAAGCTTTCTTT
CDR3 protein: CASSEGGYFAEAFF

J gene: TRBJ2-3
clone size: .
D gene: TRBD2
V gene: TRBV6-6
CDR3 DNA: TGTGCCAGCTTTGGATCTGCGGGGGGGCGGGATACGCAGTATTTT
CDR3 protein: CASFGSAGGRDTQYF

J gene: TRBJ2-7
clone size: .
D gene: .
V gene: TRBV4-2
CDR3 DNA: TGTGCCAGCAGCCACCTGACTAGCTCCTACGAGCAGTACTTC
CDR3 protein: CASSHLTSSYEQYF

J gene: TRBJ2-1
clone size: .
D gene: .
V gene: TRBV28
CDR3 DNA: TGTGCCAGCAGTTTGTGGGGCACAACGTTCTTC
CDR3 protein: CASSLWGTTFF

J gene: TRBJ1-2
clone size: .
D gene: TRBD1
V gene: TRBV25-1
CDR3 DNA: TGTGCCAGCTCCCTCGGGACAGGGAGTGGCTACACCTTC
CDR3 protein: CASSLGTGSGYTF

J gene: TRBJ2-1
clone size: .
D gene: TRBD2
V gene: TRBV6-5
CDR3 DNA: TGTGCCAGCAGTTACTCGGAGGGCGGGGGACGCAATGAGCAGTTCTTC
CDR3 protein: CASSYSEGGGRNEQFF

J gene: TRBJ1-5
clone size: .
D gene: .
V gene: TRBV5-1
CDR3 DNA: TGCGCCAGCAGGGACAGTGATAATCAGCCCCAGCATTTT
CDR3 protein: CASRDSDNQPQHF

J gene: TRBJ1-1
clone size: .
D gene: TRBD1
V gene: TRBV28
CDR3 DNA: TGTGCCAGCCGCGTACAGGGGGCTTTAGAAGCTTTCTTT
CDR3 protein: CASRVQGALEAFF

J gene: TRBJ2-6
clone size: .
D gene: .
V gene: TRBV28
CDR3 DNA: TGTGCCAGCAGTTTCCCTGTCCTGTTCGGGGCCAACGTCCTGACTTTC
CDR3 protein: CASSFPVLFGANVLTF